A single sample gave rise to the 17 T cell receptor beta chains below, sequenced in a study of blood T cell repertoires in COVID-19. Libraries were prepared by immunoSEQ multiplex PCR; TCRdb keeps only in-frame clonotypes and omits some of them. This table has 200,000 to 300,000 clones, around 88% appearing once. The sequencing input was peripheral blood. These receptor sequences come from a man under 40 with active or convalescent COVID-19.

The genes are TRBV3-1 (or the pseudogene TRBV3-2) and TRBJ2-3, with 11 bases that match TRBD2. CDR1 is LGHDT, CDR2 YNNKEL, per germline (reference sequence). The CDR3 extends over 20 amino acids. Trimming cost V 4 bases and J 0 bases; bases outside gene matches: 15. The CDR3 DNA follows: TGTGCCAGCAGCCCCTCACTAGCGGGGGCCATATATACTAGCACAGATACGCAGTATTTT. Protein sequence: CASSPSLAGAIYTSTDTQYF.

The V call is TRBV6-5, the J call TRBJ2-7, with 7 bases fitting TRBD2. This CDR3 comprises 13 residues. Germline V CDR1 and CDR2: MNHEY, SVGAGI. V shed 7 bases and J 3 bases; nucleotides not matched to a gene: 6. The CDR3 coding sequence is TGTGCCAGCACCCCCCCGGGGGGCTACGAGCAGTACTTC. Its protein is CASTPPGGYEQYF.

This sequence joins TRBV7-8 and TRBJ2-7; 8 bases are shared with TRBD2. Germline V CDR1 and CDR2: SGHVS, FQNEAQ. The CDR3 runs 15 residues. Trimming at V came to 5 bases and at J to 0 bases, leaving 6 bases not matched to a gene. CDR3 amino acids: CASSPRTSTSYEQYF. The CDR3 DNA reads TGTGCCAGCAGCCCGCGGACTAGCACCTCCTACGAGCAGTACTTC. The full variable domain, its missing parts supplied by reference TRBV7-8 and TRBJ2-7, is GAGVSQSPRYKVAKRGQDVALRCDPISGHVSLFWYQQALGQGPEFLTYFQNEAQLDKSGLPSDRFFAERPEGSVSTLKIQRTQQEDSAVYLCASSPRTSTSYEQYFGPGTRLTVT.

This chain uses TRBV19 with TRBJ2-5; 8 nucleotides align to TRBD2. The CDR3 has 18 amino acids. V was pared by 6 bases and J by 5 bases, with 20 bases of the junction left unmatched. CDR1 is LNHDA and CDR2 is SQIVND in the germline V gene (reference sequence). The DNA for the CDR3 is TGTGCCAGTAGCTCGATCGCCGGGGGAGCGGGGGTGGCGGAGACCCAGTACTTC. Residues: CASSSIAGGAGVAETQYF. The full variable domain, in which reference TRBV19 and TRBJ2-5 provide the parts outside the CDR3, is DGGITQSPKYLFRKEGQNVTLSCEQNLNHDAMYWYRQDPGQGLRLIYYSQIVNDFQKGDIAEGYSVSREKKESFPLTVTSAQKNPTAFYLCASSSIAGGAGVAETQYFGPGTRLLVL.

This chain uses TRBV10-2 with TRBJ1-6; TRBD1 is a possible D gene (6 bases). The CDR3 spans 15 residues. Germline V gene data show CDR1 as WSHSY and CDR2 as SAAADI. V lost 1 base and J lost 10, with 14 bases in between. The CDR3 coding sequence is TGCGCCAGCAGTGAGTTAGGACAGCTGACCTCACCCCTCCACTTT. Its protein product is CASSELGQLTSPLHF.

CDR3 amino acids: CASSVGQAGNEQFF. CDR3 DNA sequence: TGTGCCAGCAGTGTCGGACAAGCGGGCAATGAGCAGTTCTTC. The gene calls are TRBV27 and TRBJ2-1; tentatively, D is TRBD2 (6 bases). The CDR3 has 14 amino acids. Germline loops: CDR1 MNHEY, CDR2 SMNVEV (reference sequence). Trimming shortened V by 5 bases and J by 6 bases, and 14 bases separated the two germline ends.

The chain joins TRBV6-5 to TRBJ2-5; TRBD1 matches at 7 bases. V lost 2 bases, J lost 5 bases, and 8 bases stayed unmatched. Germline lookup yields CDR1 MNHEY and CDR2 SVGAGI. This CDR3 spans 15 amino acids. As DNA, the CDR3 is TGTGCCAGCAGTTACCGGCGTACAGGGGCGGAGACCCAGTACTTC. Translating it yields CASSYRRTGAETQYF.

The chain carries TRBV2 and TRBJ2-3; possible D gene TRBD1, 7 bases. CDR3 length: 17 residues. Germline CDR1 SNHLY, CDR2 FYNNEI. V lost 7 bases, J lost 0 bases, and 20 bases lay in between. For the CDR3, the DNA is TGTGCCAGCACCCAGGGGGGCCGGGGAACTAGCACAGATACGCAGTATTTT. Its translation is CASTQGGRGTSTDTQYF.

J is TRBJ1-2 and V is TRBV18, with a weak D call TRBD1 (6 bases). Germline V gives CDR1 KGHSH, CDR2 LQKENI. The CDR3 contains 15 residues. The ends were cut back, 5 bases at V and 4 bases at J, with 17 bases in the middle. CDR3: CASSTVGDNSYGYTF. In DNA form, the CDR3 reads TGTGCCAGCTCAACGGTTGGGGACAATAGCTATGGCTACACCTTC.

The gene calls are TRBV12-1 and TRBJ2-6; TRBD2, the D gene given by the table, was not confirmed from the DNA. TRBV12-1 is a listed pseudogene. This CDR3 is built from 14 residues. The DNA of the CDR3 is TGTGCCAGCAGCCTTCCTCCTGGGGCCAACGTCCTGACTTTC. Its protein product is CASSLPPGANVLTF.

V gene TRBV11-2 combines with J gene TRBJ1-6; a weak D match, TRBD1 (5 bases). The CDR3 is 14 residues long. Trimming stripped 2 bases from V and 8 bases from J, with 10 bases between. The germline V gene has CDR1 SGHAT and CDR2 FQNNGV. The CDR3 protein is CASSLTDSHSPLHF. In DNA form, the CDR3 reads TGTGCCAGCAGCTTAACCGACAGCCATTCACCCCTCCACTTT.

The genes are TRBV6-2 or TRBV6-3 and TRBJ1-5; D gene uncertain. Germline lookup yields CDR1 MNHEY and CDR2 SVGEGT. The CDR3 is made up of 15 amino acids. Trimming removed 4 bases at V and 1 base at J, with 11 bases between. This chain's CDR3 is CASSSQALSNQPQHF. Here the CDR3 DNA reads TGTGCCAGCAGTTCCCAAGCCCTAAGCAATCAGCCCCAGCATTTT.

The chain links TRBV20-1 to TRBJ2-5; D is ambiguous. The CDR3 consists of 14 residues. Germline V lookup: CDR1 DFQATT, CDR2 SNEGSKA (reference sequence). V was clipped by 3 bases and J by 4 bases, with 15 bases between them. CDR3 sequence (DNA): TGCAGTGCTAGTTCACCCGAGAATCTAGAGACCCAGTACTTC. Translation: CSASSPENLETQYF.

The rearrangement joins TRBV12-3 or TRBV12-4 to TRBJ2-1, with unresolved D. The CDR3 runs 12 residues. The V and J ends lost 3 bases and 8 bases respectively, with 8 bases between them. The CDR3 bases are TGTGCCAGCAGTTTCCTAAGCCATGAGCAGTTCTTC. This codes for CASSFLSHEQFF.

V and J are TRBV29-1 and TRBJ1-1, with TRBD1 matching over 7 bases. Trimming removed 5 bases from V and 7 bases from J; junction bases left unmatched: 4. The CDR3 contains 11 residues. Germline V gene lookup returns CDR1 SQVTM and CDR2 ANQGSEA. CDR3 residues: CSVQGVGEAFF. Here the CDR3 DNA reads TGCAGCGTTCAGGGGGTCGGTGAAGCTTTCTTT.

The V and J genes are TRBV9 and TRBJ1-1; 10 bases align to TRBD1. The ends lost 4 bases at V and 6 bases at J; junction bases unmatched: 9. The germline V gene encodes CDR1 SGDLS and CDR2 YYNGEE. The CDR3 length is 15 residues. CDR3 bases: TGTGCCAGCAGCAGAGACAGGGGGCTAAGTTCTGAAGCTTTCTTT. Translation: CASSRDRGLSSEAFF.

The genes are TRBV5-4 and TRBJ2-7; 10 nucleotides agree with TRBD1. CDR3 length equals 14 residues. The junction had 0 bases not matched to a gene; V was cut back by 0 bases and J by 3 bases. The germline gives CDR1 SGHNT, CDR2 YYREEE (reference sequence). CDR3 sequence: CASSLGTGGYEQYF. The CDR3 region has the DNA TGTGCCAGCAGCTTGGGGACAGGGGGCTACGAGCAGTACTTC.